Below, one T cell receptor beta chain is given with its context. No antigen is known for it. Other DNA sequences from this sample encode an identical CDR3 as well. This specimen comes from a study of a mutant IDH1 vaccine in newly diagnosed glioma. For the study at large: Patients previously underwent radiotherapy, temozolomide, or both, and most underwent both.

Trimming shortened V by 0 bases and J by 3 bases, and 0 bases separated the two germline ends. Germline V gene lookup returns CDR1 SGHRS and CDR2 YFSETQ. The CDR3 loop spans 11 amino acids. Libraries were prepared by immunoSEQ multiplex PCR; TCRdb keeps only in-frame clonotypes and omits some of them. In the table there are approximately 60,000 clones, more than 80% of which are singletons. Regarding time point: week 5, during vaccination. Every single dose of the vaccine, 300 ug of mutant IDH1 20-mer peptide, came with topical imiquimod. Study-wide findings and caveats: Pseudoprogression appeared unlinked to shifts in leading peripheral T cell clonotypes.

The rearrangement joins TRBV5-1 to TRBJ2-5; D uncertain. The source material was PBMCs, sampled from a glioma patient whose treatment included an IDH1 peptide vaccine. This clonotype was sampled from a middle-aged woman with glioma. CDR3 in amino acids: CASSLEETQYF. The CDR3, as DNA: TGCGCCAGCAGCTTGGAAGAGACCCAGTACTTC.